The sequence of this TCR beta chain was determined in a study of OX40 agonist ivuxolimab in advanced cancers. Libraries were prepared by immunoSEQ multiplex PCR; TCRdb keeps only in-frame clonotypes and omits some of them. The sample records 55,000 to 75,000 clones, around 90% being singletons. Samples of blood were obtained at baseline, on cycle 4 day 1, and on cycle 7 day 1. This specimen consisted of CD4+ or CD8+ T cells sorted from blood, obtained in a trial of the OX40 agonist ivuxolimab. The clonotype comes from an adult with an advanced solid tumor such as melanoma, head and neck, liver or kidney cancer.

The CDR3 DNA reads TGTGCCAGCAGTTTAGATTGGCAGGCTAGCACAGATACGCAGTATTTT. Residues: CASSLDWQASTDTQYF. This chain connects TRBV28 to TRBJ2-3; no definite D call. The V end lost 2 bases, the J end lost 0 bases, and 12 bases lay between the germline ends. Germline V gene lookup returns CDR1 MDHEN and CDR2 SYDVKM. The CDR3 consists of 16 residues.